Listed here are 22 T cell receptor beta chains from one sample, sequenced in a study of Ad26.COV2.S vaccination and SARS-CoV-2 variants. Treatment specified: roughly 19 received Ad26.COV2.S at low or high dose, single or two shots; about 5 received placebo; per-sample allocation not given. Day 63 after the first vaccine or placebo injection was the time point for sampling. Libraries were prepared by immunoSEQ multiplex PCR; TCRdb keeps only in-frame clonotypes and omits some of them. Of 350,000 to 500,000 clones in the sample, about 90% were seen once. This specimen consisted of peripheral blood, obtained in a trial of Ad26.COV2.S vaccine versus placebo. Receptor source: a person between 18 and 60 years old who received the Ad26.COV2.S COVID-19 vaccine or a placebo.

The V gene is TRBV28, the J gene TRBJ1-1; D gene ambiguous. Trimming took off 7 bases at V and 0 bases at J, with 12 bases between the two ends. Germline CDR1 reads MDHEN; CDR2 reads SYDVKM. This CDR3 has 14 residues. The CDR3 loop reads CASTAGGLNTEAFF. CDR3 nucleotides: TGTGCCAGCACCGCGGGCGGTCTGAACACTGAAGCTTTCTTT.

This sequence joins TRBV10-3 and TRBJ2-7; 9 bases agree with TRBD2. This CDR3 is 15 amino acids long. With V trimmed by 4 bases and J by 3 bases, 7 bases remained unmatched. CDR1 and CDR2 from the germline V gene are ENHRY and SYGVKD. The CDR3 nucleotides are TGTGCCATCAGTGGCGGAACTAGCGGGCTCTACGAGCAGTACTTC. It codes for CAISGGTSGLYEQYF.

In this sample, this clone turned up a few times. The CDR3 loop is CASSLINRPALKSYGYTF. CDR3 nucleotides: TGTGCCAGCAGCTTAATTAACAGGCCAGCCCTAAAAAGCTATGGCTACACCTTC. The rearrangement joins TRBV7-9 to TRBJ1-2; maybe TRBD1 (5 bases). CDR3 size: 18 residues. Germline assignment: CDR1 SEHNR and CDR2 FQNEAQ (reference sequence). Trimming left V 2 bases short and J 4 bases short, with 23 bases between.

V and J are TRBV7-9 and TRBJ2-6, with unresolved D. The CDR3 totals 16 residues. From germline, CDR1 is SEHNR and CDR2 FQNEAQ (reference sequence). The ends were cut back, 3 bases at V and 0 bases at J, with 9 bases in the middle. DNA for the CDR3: TGTGCCAGCAGCTTCCCAGAGAGCTCTGGGGCCAACGTCCTGACTTTC. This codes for CASSFPESSGANVLTF.

This chain's CDR3 is CATSGPGPSFYGYTF. CDR3 DNA: TGTGCCACCAGTGGTCCGGGACCCTCCTTCTATGGCTACACCTTC. The chain combines TRBV24-1 with TRBJ1-2, with D possibly matching TRBD1 (5 bases). Trimming cost V 5 bases and J 4 bases, with 16 bases left between them. This CDR3 region has 15 residues. Germline V gene sequence: CDR1 KGHDR, CDR2 SFDVKD.

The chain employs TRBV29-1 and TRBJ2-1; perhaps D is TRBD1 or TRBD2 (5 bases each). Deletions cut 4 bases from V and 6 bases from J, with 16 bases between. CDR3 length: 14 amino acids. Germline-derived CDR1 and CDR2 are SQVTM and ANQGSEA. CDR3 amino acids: CSVVRAGLGNEQFF. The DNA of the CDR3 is TGCAGCGTTGTGAGGGCAGGGTTAGGCAATGAGCAGTTCTTC.

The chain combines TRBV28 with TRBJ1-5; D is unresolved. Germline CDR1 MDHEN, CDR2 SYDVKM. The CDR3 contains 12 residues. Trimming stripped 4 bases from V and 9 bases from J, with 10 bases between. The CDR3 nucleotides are TGTGCCAGCAGTTACGAAGGGAGGCCCCAGCATTTT. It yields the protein CASSYEGRPQHF.

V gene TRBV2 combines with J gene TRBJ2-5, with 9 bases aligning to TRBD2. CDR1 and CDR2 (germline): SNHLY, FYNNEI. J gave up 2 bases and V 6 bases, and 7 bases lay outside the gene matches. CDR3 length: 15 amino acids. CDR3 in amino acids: CASRGLAGPQETQYF. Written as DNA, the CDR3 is TGTGCCAGCAGGGGGCTAGCGGGACCTCAAGAGACCCAGTACTTC. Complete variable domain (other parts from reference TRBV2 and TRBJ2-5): EPEVTQTPSHQVTQMGQEVILRCVPISNHLYFYWYRQILGQKVEFLVSFYNNEISEKSEIFDDQFSVERPDGSNFTLKIRSTKLEDSAMYFCASRGLAGPQETQYFGPGTRLLVL.

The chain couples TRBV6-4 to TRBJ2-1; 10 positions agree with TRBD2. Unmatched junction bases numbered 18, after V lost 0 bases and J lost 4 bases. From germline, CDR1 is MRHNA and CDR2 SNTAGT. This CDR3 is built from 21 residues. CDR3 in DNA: TGTGCCAGCAGTGACTCGGGGCTAGCGGGAGCCCTTATATTTCAGTACAATGAGCAGTTCTTC. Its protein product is CASSDSGLAGALIFQYNEQFF.

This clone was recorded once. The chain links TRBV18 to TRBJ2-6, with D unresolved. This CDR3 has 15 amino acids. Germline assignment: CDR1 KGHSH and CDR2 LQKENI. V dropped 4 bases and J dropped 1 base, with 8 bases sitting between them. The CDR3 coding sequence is TGTGCCAGCTCACTACTCCGTTCTGGGGCCAACGTCCTGACTTTC. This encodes CASSLLRSGANVLTF.

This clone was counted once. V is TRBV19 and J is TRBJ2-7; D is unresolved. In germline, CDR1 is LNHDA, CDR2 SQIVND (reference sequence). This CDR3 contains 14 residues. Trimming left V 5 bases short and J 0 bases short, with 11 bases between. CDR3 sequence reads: CASSGGVSSYEQYF. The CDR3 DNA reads TGTGCCAGTAGTGGTGGCGTCAGCTCCTACGAGCAGTACTTC. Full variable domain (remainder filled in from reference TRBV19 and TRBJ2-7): DGGITQSPKYLFRKEGQNVTLSCEQNLNHDAMYWYRQDPGQGLRLIYYSQIVNDFQKGDIAEGYSVSREKKESFPLTVTSAQKNPTAFYLCASSGGVSSYEQYFGPGTRLTVT.

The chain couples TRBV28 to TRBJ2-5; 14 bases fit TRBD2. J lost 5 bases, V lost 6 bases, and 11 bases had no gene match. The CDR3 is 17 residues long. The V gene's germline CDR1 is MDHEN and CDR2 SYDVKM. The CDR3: CASSWGLAGVKGETQYF. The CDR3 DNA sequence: TGTGCCAGCAGCTGGGGACTAGCGGGGGTGAAGGGGGAGACCCAGTACTTC.

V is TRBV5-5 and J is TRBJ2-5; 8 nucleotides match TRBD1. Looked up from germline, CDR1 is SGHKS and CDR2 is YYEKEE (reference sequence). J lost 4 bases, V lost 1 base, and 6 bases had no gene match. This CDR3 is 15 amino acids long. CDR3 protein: CASSLSGGSGETQYF. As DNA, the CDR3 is TGTGCCAGCAGCTTGTCAGGGGGCTCCGGAGAGACCCAGTACTTC. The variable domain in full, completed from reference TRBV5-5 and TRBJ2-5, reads DAGVTQSPTHLIKTRGQQVTLRCSPISGHKSVSWYQQVLGQGPQFIFQYYEKEERGRGNFPDRFSARQFPNYSSELNVNALLLGDSALYLCASSLSGGSGETQYFGPGTRLLVL.

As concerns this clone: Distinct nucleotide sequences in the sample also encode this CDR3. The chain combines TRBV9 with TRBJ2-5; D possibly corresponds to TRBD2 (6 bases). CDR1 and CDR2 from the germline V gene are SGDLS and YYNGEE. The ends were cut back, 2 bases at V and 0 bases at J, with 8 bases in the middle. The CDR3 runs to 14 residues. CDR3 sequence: CASSVEGNQETQYF. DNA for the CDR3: TGTGCCAGCAGCGTGGAGGGAAACCAAGAGACCCAGTACTTC.

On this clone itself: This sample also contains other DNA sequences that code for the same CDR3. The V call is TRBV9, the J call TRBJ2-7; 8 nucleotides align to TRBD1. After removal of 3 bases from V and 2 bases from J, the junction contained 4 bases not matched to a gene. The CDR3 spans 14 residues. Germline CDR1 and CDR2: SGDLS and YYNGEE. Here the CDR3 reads CASSAGQGPYEQYF. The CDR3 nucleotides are TGTGCCAGCAGCGCCGGACAGGGTCCCTACGAGCAGTACTTC.

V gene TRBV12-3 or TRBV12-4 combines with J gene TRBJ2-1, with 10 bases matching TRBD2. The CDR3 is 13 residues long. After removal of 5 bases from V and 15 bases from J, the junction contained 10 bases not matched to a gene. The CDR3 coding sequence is TGTGCCAGCAGTCCAACGAGACTAGCGGGCTTGTTCTTC. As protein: CASSPTRLAGLFF.

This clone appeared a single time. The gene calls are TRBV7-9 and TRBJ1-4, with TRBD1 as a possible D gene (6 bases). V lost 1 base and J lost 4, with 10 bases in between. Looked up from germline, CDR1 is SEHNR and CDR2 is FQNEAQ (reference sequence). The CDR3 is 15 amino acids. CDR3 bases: TGTGCCAGCAGCTTAGGACAGGTCTTTAATGAAAAACTGTTTTTT. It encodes CASSLGQVFNEKLFF.

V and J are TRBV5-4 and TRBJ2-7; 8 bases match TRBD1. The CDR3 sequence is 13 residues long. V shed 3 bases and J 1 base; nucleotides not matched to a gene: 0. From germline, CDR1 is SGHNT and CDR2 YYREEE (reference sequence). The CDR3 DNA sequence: TGTGCCAGCAGCTGGGACAGGTCCTACGAGCAGTACTTC. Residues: CASSWDRSYEQYF.

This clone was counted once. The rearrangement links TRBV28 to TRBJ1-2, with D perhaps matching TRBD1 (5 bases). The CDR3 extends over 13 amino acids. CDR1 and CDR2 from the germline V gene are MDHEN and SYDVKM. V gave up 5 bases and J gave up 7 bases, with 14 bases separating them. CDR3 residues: CASSQGWMGGYTF. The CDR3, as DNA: TGTGCCAGCAGTCAGGGTTGGATGGGTGGCTACACCTTC.

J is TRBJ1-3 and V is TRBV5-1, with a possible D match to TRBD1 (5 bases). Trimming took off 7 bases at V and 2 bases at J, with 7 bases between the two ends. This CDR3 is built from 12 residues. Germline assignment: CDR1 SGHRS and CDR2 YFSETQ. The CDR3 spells CASGGAGNTIYF. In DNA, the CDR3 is TGCGCCAGCGGGGGAGCTGGAAACACCATATATTTT.

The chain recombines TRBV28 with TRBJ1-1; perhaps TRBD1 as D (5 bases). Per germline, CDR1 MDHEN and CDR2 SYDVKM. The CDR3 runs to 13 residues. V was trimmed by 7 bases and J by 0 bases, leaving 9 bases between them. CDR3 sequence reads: CASTKTVNTEAFF. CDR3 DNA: TGTGCCAGCACGAAGACAGTGAACACTGAAGCTTTCTTT.

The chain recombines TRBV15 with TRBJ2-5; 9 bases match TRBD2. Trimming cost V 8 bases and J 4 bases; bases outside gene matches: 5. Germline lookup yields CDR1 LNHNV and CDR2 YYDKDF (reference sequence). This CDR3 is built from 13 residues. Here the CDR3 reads CATESGRRETQYF. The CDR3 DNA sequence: TGTGCCACCGAAAGCGGGAGGCGAGAGACCCAGTACTTC.